This T cell receptor (beta chain) originates from a study of OX40 agonist ivuxolimab in advanced cancers. Overall study: Participants averaged about 60 years of age (range roughly 23 to 90) and were around 80% male.

With respect to this clone: What it recognizes is unknown.

Trimming took 4 bases from V and 7 from J, leaving 8 bases between them. Germline values: CDR1 MNHEY, CDR2 SMNVEV (reference sequence). The CDR3 is 13 amino acids. The repertoire was sequenced with immunoSEQ multiplex PCR; TCRdb's copy has only in-frame clones and lacks some. The table records tens of thousands of clones, under 95% of them present only once. The study's findings and limits: Averaged across samples, CD8+ T cells carried more expanded clones than CD4+ did. Researchers did not determine the expanded peripheral T cells' antigen specificity.

The receptor's source is an adult with an advanced solid tumor such as melanoma, head and neck, liver or kidney cancer. The chain links TRBV27 to TRBJ1-6, with D maybe TRBD1 (6 bases). Material: CD4+ or CD8+ T cells sorted from blood, obtained in a trial of the OX40 agonist ivuxolimab. The CDR3 loop is CASSWGPNSPLHF. As DNA, the CDR3 is TGTGCCAGCAGTTGGGGGCCAAATTCACCCCTCCACTTT.